This T cell receptor beta chain derives from a study of OX40 agonist ivuxolimab in advanced cancers. Deletions cut 1 base from V and 5 bases from J, with 12 bases between. CDR1 and CDR2 from the germline V gene are LNHDA and SQIVND (reference sequence). The CDR3 spans 14 residues. Assay used: immunoSEQ multiplex PCR; TCRdb lists only in-frame clones, some missing. The sample has some 33,000 clones, 75% to 95% seen once; the top ten hold about 4.5%. The rearrangement links TRBV19 to TRBJ2-7; a possible D gene is TRBD1 (6 bases). The specimen was CD4+ or CD8+ T cells sorted from blood, collected in a trial of the OX40 agonist ivuxolimab. The clonotype was recovered from an adult with an advanced solid tumor such as melanoma, head and neck, liver or kidney cancer. The CDR3 loop reads CASSIGQGFHEQYF. Here the CDR3 DNA reads TGTGCCAGTAGTATAGGGCAGGGGTTCCACGAGCAGTACTTC.